The following is a T cell receptor beta chain sequence with its context. Its antigen is as yet unknown. This specimen belongs to a study of identical twins. Findings and limits, study-wide: An excess of low generation probability was shown by twin-shared out-of-frame alpha sequences. It was cross-sectional statistical analysis, not following the same donors, that the conclusions relied on.

The J segment lost 0 bases and the V segment lost 5 bases, leaving 11 bases of the junction unmatched. This CDR3 contains 17 residues. Germline V gene sequence: CDR1 SQVTM, CDR2 ANQGSEA. TCRdb recomputed calls from the 5' RACE reads with MiXCR, one row per CDR3 protein. The table includes 1.5 million or so distinct CDR3 sequences, about 31% detected once. Sequencing was carried out using cord blood. The receptor was derived from a newborn girl in good health. The rearrangement joins TRBV29-1 to TRBJ2-5; TRBD2 matches at 11 bases. The CDR3 nucleotides read TGCAGCGTTCTACCGGGACTAGCGGCGAGGTACCAAGAGACCCAGTACTTC. Translating gives CSVLPGLAARYQETQYF. The full variable domain, its missing parts supplied by reference TRBV29-1 and TRBJ2-5, is SAVISQKPSRDICQRGTSLTIQCQVDSQVTMMFWYRQQPGQSLTLIATANQGSEATYESGFVIDKFPISRPNLTFSTLTVSNMSPEDSSIYLCSVLPGLAARYQETQYFGPGTRLLVL.